This TCR beta chain was sequenced for a study of sequential checkpoint blockade in melanoma. Profiled with immunoSEQ multiplex PCR; TCRdb holds only in-frame clones, not every one. In the table there are 9,500 to 13,000 clones, about two thirds of which are singletons. In its sample, this clone was seen once. Treatment in this sample: randomized to nivolumab then ipilimumab (arm A) or the reverse (arm B). CDR3 length: 16 amino acids. Germline loops: CDR1 PRHDT, CDR2 FYEKMQ (reference sequence). J lost 4 bases, V lost 4 bases, and 9 bases had no gene match. The sequence came from a human donor with melanoma. This chain uses TRBV13 with TRBJ2-3, with 9 bases that match TRBD1. The source was CD8+ T cells sorted from blood (inferred from file names), collected from a patient given nivolumab and ipilimumab in sequence. CDR3 protein: CASSWLGQGRSDTQYF. The CDR3 DNA reads as TGTGCCAGCAGCTGGCTGGGACAGGGTAGGTCAGATACGCAGTATTTT.